Each of the 3 T cell receptor beta chains below was sequenced from the same sample in a study of shared clonotypes between healthy human individuals. Profiled with immunoSEQ multiplex PCR; TCRdb holds only in-frame clones, not every one. This sample has millions of clones, with around 94% found just once. Specimen: naive CD4+ T cells sorted from blood. The subset was: CD45RA+ positively selected. The receptor set was obtained from a man between 18 and 29 years old in good health.

The chain joins TRBV18 to TRBJ1-1, with D perhaps matching TRBD1 (5 bases). The CDR3 covers 17 residues. Germline lookup yields CDR1 KGHSH and CDR2 LQKENI. V gave up 3 bases and J gave up 0 bases, with 17 bases separating them. The CDR3 sequence is CASSPSVKGTVNTEAFF. The DNA for the CDR3 is TGTGCCAGCTCACCCTCTGTCAAAGGGACGGTGAACACTGAAGCTTTCTTT.

This clone appeared a single time. This chain uses TRBV10-3 with TRBJ2-7; D possibly corresponds to TRBD1 (5 bases). CDR1 is ENHRY, CDR2 SYGVKD, per germline. V was clipped by 8 bases and J by 1 base, with 9 bases between them. The CDR3 is 12 amino acids. The CDR3 DNA is TGTGCCATCGGGGCGGCATCCTACGAGCAGTACTTC. It specifies CAIGAASYEQYF.

Note on this clone: The same CDR3 is also encoded by other DNA sequences in this sample. The chain couples TRBV5-1 to TRBJ1-2; TRBD1 agrees at 7 bases. V lost 0 bases to trimming and J lost 4 bases; unmatched junction nucleotides: 3. The CDR3 extends over 14 amino acids. CDR1 SGHRS and CDR2 YFSETQ come from the germline V gene. The CDR3 region has the DNA TGCGCCAGCAGCTTGGGGACAGGATCCTATGGCTACACCTTC. Protein: CASSLGTGSYGYTF. Together with reference TRBV5-1 and TRBJ1-2, the CDR3 gives the full variable domain: KAGVTQTPRYLIKTRGQQVTLSCSPISGHRSVSWYQQTPGQGLQFLFEYFSETQRNKGNFPGRFSGRQFSNSRSEMNVSTLELGDSALYLCASSLGTGSYGYTFGSGTRLTVV.